These 21 T cell receptor beta chains originate from one sample sequenced in a study of neurological immune-mediated disorders. TCRdb passed the 5' RACE reads through MiXCR, listing each CDR3 protein once. The table lists around 67,000 distinct CDR3 sequences, around 5.2% of them singletons. The specimen sequenced was PBMCs. All receptors come from a man younger than 30 with multiple sclerosis.

This clonotype was seen at least ten times. V usage is TRBV4-3 and J usage is TRBJ1-3; D gene uncertain. Looked up from germline, CDR1 is LGHNA and CDR2 is YSLEER. The CDR3 runs 15 residues. V was shortened by 0 bases and J by 0 bases, with 6 bases between the two germline ends. For the CDR3, the DNA is TGCGCCAGCAGCCAAGATCAGAGCTCTGGAAACACCATATATTTT. This gives the protein CASSQDQSSGNTIYF.

This clonotype was seen at least ten times. CDR3 coding DNA: TGCGCCAGCAGCTTAGGGGGGCGCGTCCGGGGCTACACCTTC. Translated: CASSLGGRVRGYTF. The chain employs TRBV5-1 and TRBJ1-2; a weak D match, TRBD1 (6 bases). V was clipped by 2 bases and J by 8 bases, with 16 bases between them. This CDR3 is built from 14 residues. CDR1 is SGHRS and CDR2 is YFSETQ in the germline V gene.

This clonotype has ten or more counts. CDR3: CASSYNYEQYF. For the CDR3, the DNA is TGTGCCAGCAGCTACAATTACGAGCAGTACTTC. The chain uses TRBV2 and TRBJ2-7, with no clear D. Trimming cost V 6 bases and J 4 bases, with 7 bases left between them. There are 11 residues in the CDR3. Germline CDR1 and CDR2: SNHLY and FYNNEI.

This clonotype has at least ten counts. The chain is built from TRBV5-1 and TRBJ1-4, with TRBD1 as a possible D gene (6 bases). Trimming cost V 4 bases and J 4 bases, with 11 bases left between them. Germline CDR1 is SGHRS and CDR2 is YFSETQ. The CDR3 length is 14 residues. The CDR3 DNA is TGCGCCAGCAGCAAGGACAGAGATAATGAAAAACTGTTTTTT. Translated, it gives CASSKDRDNEKLFF.

This clonotype came up many times. The chain carries TRBV12-3 or TRBV12-4 and TRBJ1-1; D is ambiguous. V lost 6 bases, J lost 3 bases, and 5 bases lay in between. This CDR3 has 11 amino acids. The CDR3 protein is CASSQDTEAFF. CDR3 nucleotide sequence: TGTGCCAGCAGCCAGGACACTGAAGCTTTCTTT.

About this clonotype: Because it lacks the conserved phenylalanine or tryptophan at the end, this CDR3 is likely a read error. The rearrangement links TRBV6-2 or TRBV6-3 to TRBJ1-6, with D uncertain. Germline V gene lookup returns CDR1 MNHEY and CDR2 SVGEGT. V was cut by 4 bases and J by 7 bases, with 5 bases left in between. The CDR3 covers 12 residues. CDR3 bases: TGTGCCAGCAGTTTGGGAAATTCACCCCTCCACAAT. It translates to CASSLGNSPLHN.

The DNA of the CDR3 is TGTGCCAGCAGCGCCGGGACGGGGATCTCCTACGAGCAGTACTTC. This codes for CASSAGTGISYEQYF. V is TRBV7-3 and J is TRBJ2-7; the D call may be TRBD1 or TRBD2 (5 bases each). The CDR3 spans 15 residues. V dropped 5 bases and J dropped 0 bases, with 14 bases sitting between them. Germline V gene sequence: CDR1 SGHTA, CDR2 FQGTGA.

This clonotype came up many times. The chain combines TRBV15 with TRBJ1-4; D unresolved. Germline CDR1 and CDR2: LNHNV and YYDKDF (reference sequence). Trimming stripped 5 bases from V and 4 bases from J, with 8 bases between. CDR3 length: 13 amino acids. The CDR3 DNA is TGTGCCACCAGCTTAGGACGTAATGAAAAACTGTTTTTT. Its protein product is CATSLGRNEKLFF.

This clonotype came up many times. The J gene is TRBJ2-3, the V gene TRBV4-3, with D tentatively TRBD2 (5 bases). This CDR3 is built from 14 residues. The germline V gene has CDR1 LGHNA and CDR2 YSLEER. V lost 2 bases and J lost 5, with 11 bases in between. Here the CDR3 reads CASSQRTGGDTQYF. The CDR3 nucleotides read TGCGCCAGCAGCCAAAGGACTGGTGGAGATACGCAGTATTTT.

This clonotype was seen at least ten times. The chain has TRBV6-1 and TRBJ2-3, with TRBD2 identical over 7 bases. V dropped 2 bases and J dropped 2; count of bases not matched to a gene: 1. Germline V gene data show CDR1 as MNHNS and CDR2 as SASEGT. The length of the CDR3 is 14 residues. CDR3 residues: CASSERGVTDTQYF. The CDR3 nucleotides read TGTGCCAGCAGTGAACGGGGGGTCACAGATACGCAGTATTTT.

Points on this clonotype: A much larger clone lies one base from this, so it may be a read error. This chain connects TRBV29-1 to TRBJ2-5; no definite D call. CDR3 size: 13 residues. Germline assignment: CDR1 SQVTM and CDR2 ANQGSEA. The CDR3 bases are TGCAGCGTTGATTCAACTTTCCAAGAGACCAAGTACTTC. Encoded protein: CSVDSTFQETKYF.

This clonotype showed up many times. This sequence joins TRBV5-1 and TRBJ1-1; D gene ambiguous. The germline CDR1 and CDR2 sequences are SGHRS and YFSETQ. V dropped 1 base and J dropped 1 base, with 11 bases sitting between them. This CDR3 comprises 15 residues. For the CDR3, the DNA is TGCGCCAGCAGCTTGATGGCACAAACGAACACTGAAGCTTTCTTT. Translation: CASSLMAQTNTEAFF.

This clonotype showed up many times. The chain employs TRBV2 and TRBJ2-3; 8 bases fit TRBD2. The CDR3 is 14 residues long. CDR1 and CDR2 from the germline V gene are SNHLY and FYNNEI. J lost 8 bases, V lost 6 bases, and 10 bases had no gene match. CDR3 nucleotides: TGTGCCAGCAGGGGGGCTAGCGGGCCCGGTACGCAGTATTTT. It is translated as CASRGASGPGTQYF.

This clonotype was seen many times. This sequence joins TRBV9 and TRBJ2-2, with a tentative D call TRBD1 (6 bases). The CDR3 runs to 15 residues. The germline V and J ends were trimmed by 7 bases and 5 bases, with 18 bases remaining between them. Germline values: CDR1 SGDLS, CDR2 YYNGEE. The CDR3 is CASSHSTGLTGELFF. The CDR3 nucleotides read TGTGCCAGCTCCCATTCGACAGGTTTGACCGGGGAGCTGTTTTTT.

This clonotype was recorded at least ten times. The V call is TRBV7-2, the J call TRBJ2-1; unclear D gene. This CDR3 is built from 13 residues. V lost 2 bases and J lost 5, with 7 bases in between. Germline CDR1 reads SGHTA; CDR2 reads FQGNSA. CDR3 DNA sequence: TGTGCCAGCAGCTTAAACCAGGACAATGAGCAGTTCTTC. Its protein is CASSLNQDNEQFF.

This clonotype came up many times. The rearrangement joins TRBV5-1 to TRBJ2-3; a possible D gene is TRBD2 (6 bases). The CDR3 loop spans 15 amino acids. Trimming pared 3 bases from V and 2 bases from J, leaving 13 bases between. Looked up from germline, CDR1 is SGHRS and CDR2 is YFSETQ. The CDR3 bases are TGCGCCAGCAGCTCCGGGACTGTAAACACAGATACGCAGTATTTT. It translates to CASSSGTVNTDTQYF.

This clonotype has a count of ten or more. The rearrangement links TRBV7-2 to TRBJ2-2; 12 bases align to TRBD2. There are 20 residues in the CDR3. V trimming: 4 bases; J trimming: 4 bases; junction bases outside the gene matches: 16. Germline V gives CDR1 SGHTA, CDR2 FQGNSA. CDR3 coding DNA: TGTGCCAGCAGCTCCAGACTAGCGGGAGTTTTGATCGGGGGCACCGGGGAGCTGTTTTTT. This gives the protein CASSSRLAGVLIGGTGELFF.

This clonotype was seen repeatedly, ten times or more. The V and J genes are TRBV11-2 and TRBJ2-3, with TRBD2 matching 9 bases. The junction had 1 base not matched to a gene; V was cut back by 3 bases and J by 0 bases. Germline assignment: CDR1 SGHAT and CDR2 FQNNGV. The CDR3 extends over 15 amino acids. The CDR3 reads CASSFSGGSTDTQYF. In DNA, the CDR3 is TGTGCCAGCAGCTTTAGCGGGGGTAGCACAGATACGCAGTATTTT.

Worth noting for this clonotype: A much larger clone lies a single base off, so this may be a read error. The chain recombines TRBV5-1 with TRBJ1-2, with TRBD1 identical over 11 bases. V lost 4 bases and J lost 13; bases outside the gene matches: 9. Germline V gene lookup returns CDR1 SGHRS and CDR2 YFSETQ. The CDR3 sequence is 13 residues long. CDR3 nucleotide sequence: TGCGCCAGCAGCCTGGGACAGGGGGAACTGAGCACCTTC. Translated, it gives CASSLGQGELSTF.

This clonotype was observed many times. The CDR3 nucleotides read TGCGCCAGCAGCTTCGGGCAGGTTTACAATGAGCAGTTCTTC. It yields the protein CASSFGQVYNEQFF. This chain connects TRBV5-1 to TRBJ2-1; D not resolved. Germline lookup yields CDR1 SGHRS and CDR2 YFSETQ. The V end lost 2 bases, the J end lost 4 bases, and 10 bases lay between the germline ends. The CDR3 is 14 residues long.

In its sample, this clonotype was seen many times. CDR3 residues: CASEQGANQPQHF. Here the CDR3 DNA reads TGTGCCAGCGAACAGGGGGCGAATCAGCCCCAGCATTTT. The rearrangement links TRBV12-3 or TRBV12-4 to TRBJ1-5, with 9 bases that match TRBD1. The CDR3 runs to 13 residues. V lost 8 bases to trimming and J lost 4 bases; unmatched junction nucleotides: 3.